Reported below is one T cell receptor beta chain. What it binds is not known. This sample was taken from a study of OX40 agonist ivuxolimab in advanced cancers. Study as a whole: The diagnoses of dose-escalation patients were hepatocellular carcinoma, melanoma, renal cell or head and neck cancer. People who had prior anti-PD-1, anti-PD-L1 or anti-CTLA-4 therapy could take part, and around 40% had some.

Losses at the gene ends were 4 bases for V and 0 bases for J; bases not matched to a gene: 7. This CDR3 is 16 amino acids long. Looked up from germline, CDR1 is SGHDT and CDR2 is YYEEEE. Notes on the study in general: Low clonal expansion, among the lowest seen, marked partial responders at 0.1-3.0 mg/kg.

Data came from immunoSEQ multiplex PCR; TCRdb stores just in-frame clones and leaves some out. The sample holds some 74,000 clones, 65% to 90% seen once. The chain joins TRBV5-6 to TRBJ2-3; 8 positions match TRBD2. This sequence originates from an adult with an advanced solid tumor such as melanoma, head and neck, liver or kidney cancer. The sequencing used CD4+ or CD8+ T cells sorted from blood, collected in a trial of the OX40 agonist ivuxolimab. The CDR3 is CASSIRLALSTDTQYF. The DNA for the CDR3 is TGTGCCAGCAGCATCCGACTAGCGCTTAGCACAGATACGCAGTATTTT. Variable domain in full (rest from reference TRBV5-6 and TRBJ2-3): DAGVTQSPTHLIKTRGQQVTLRCSPKSGHDTVSWYQQALGQGPQFIFQYYEEEERQRGNFPDRFSGHQFPNYSSELNVNALLLGDSALYLCASSIRLALSTDTQYFGPGTRLTVL.